One sample yielded the 8 T cell receptor beta chains listed below, sequenced in a study of identical twins. From the 5' RACE reads, TCRdb called clonotypes with MiXCR, one entry per CDR3 protein. This sample carries approximately 700,000 distinct CDR3 sequences, 15% to 20% of them seen once, and the ten largest clones take approximately 14%. These data were also reused for a study on T cells expressing NK-cell markers.

The sample consisted of PBMCs. These receptors all stem from a woman aged 18 to 35 in good health.

CDR3 sequence: CATSRDRTVNTGELFF. In DNA, the CDR3 is TGTGCCACCAGCAGAGATCGGACGGTGAACACCGGGGAGCTGTTTTTT. This chain uses TRBV15 with TRBJ2-2; no definite D call. Germline CDR1 reads LNHNV; CDR2 reads YYDKDF (reference sequence). Trimming took off 0 bases at V and 1 base at J, with 9 bases between the two ends. The CDR3 sequence is 16 residues long.

The rearrangement links TRBV9 to TRBJ2-7; D might be TRBD1 or TRBD2, each matching 5 bases. This CDR3 region has 14 residues. V was pared by 4 bases and J by 3 bases, with 14 bases between. Germline-derived CDR1 and CDR2 are SGDLS and YYNGEE. Here the CDR3 reads CASSIRDQFYEQYF. In DNA form, the CDR3 reads TGTGCCAGCAGCATCCGGGACCAATTCTACGAGCAGTACTTC.

The genes are TRBV9 and TRBJ2-2; 9 bases fit TRBD1. CDR3 length: 15 residues. Germline V CDR1 and CDR2: SGDLS, YYNGEE. V was pared by 4 bases and J by 4 bases, with 5 bases of the junction left unmatched. CDR3 residues: CASSTRDRVTGELFF. The CDR3 region has the DNA TGTGCCAGCAGCACCCGGGACAGGGTCACCGGGGAGCTGTTTTTT.

The chain recombines TRBV5-1 with TRBJ1-1; 9 bases agree with TRBD1. The CDR3 covers 14 residues. V trimming: 4 bases; J trimming: 5 bases; junction bases outside the gene matches: 6. Per germline, CDR1 SGHRS and CDR2 YFSETQ. CDR3 DNA sequence: TGCGCCAGCAGCCCCGGGACAGGGTGGACTGAAGCTTTCTTT. This sequence encodes CASSPGTGWTEAFF.

CDR3 nucleotide sequence: TGTGCCAGCAGGGATAGCGGGAGAGGGGAGACCCAGTACTTC. Its protein product is CASRDSGRGETQYF. This chain links TRBV6-1 with TRBJ2-5; TRBD2 agrees at 9 bases. This CDR3 is built from 14 residues. The trim removed 6 bases at V and 5 bases at J, leaving 7 bases unmatched. Germline CDR1 and CDR2: MNHNS and SASEGT.

In this sample, this clonotype turned up a few times. This rearrangement joins TRBV6-2 or TRBV6-3 to TRBJ2-7, with 14 bases that match TRBD2. Germline V gene lookup returns CDR1 MNHEY and CDR2 SVGEGT. This CDR3 region has 15 residues. With V trimmed by 4 bases and J by 6 bases, 5 bases remained unmatched. This CDR3 reads CASSSLGLAGVEQYF. For the CDR3, the DNA is TGTGCCAGCAGTTCGTTGGGACTAGCGGGAGTCGAGCAGTACTTC.

The genes are TRBV5-1 and TRBJ2-7; D not certain. This CDR3 is 12 amino acids long. Trimming left V 2 bases short and J 5 bases short, with 8 bases between. Germline V gene lookup returns CDR1 SGHRS and CDR2 YFSETQ. CDR3 amino acids: CASSFPSDEQYF. The CDR3 DNA reads TGCGCCAGCAGCTTCCCATCCGACGAGCAGTACTTC.

This clonotype was seen a handful of times. The chain joins TRBV3-1 to TRBJ2-7; D is ambiguous. Germline CDR1 reads LGHDT; CDR2 reads YNNKEL (reference sequence). The V end lost 4 bases, the J end lost 0 bases, and 19 bases lay between the germline ends. CDR3 length: 17 amino acids. The CDR3 reads CASSPTKGTPGSYEQYF. The DNA of the CDR3 is TGTGCCAGCAGCCCAACGAAGGGAACTCCCGGCTCCTACGAGCAGTACTTC.